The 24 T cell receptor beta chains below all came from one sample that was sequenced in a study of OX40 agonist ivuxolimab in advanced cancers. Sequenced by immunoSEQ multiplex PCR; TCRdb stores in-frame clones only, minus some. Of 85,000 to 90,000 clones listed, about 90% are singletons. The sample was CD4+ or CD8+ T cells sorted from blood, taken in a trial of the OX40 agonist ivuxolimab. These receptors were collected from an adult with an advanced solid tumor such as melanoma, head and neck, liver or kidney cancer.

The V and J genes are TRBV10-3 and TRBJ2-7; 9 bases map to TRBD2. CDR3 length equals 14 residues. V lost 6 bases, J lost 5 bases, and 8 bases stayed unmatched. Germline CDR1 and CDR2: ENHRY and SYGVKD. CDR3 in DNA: TGTGCCATCAGAGATAGCGGGAGCCCCCACGAGCAGTACTTC. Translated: CAIRDSGSPHEQYF.

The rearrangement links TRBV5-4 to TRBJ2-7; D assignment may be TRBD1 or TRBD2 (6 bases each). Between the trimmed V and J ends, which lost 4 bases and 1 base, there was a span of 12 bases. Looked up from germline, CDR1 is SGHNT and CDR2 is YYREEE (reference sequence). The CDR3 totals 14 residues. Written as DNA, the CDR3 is TGTGCCAGCAGCGCGAGGGGGGTATCCTACGAGCAGTACTTC. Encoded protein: CASSARGVSYEQYF. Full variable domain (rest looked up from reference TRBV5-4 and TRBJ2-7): ETGVTQSPTHLIKTRGQQVTLRCSSQSGHNTVSWYQQALGQGPQFIFQYYREEENGRGNFPPRFSGLQFPNYSSELNVNALELDDSALYLCASSARGVSYEQYFGPGTRLTVT.

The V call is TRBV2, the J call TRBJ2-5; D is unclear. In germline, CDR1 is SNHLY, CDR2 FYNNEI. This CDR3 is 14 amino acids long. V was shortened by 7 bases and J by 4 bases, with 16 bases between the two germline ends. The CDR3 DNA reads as TGTGCCAGCATGCCCCAGTATATCGGAGAGACCCAGTACTTC. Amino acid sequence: CASMPQYIGETQYF.

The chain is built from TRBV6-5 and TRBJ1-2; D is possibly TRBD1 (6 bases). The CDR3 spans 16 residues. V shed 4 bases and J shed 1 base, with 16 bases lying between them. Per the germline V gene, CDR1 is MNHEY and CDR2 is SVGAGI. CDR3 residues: CASSFTRGDGNYGYTF. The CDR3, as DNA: TGTGCCAGCAGTTTCACCAGGGGAGACGGTAACTATGGCTACACCTTC.

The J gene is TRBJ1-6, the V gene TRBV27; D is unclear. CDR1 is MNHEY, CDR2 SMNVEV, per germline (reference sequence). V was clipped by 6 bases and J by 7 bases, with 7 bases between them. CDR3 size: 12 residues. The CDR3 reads CASSPRNSPLHF. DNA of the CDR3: TGTGCCAGCAGCCCCCGAAATTCACCCCTCCACTTT.

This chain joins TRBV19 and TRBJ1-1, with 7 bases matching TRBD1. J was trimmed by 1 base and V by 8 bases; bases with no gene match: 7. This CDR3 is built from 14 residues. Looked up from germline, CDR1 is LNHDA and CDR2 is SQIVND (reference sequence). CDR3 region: CASRTGLWNTEAFF. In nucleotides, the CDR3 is TGTGCCAGTCGGACAGGTCTATGGAACACTGAAGCTTTCTTT.

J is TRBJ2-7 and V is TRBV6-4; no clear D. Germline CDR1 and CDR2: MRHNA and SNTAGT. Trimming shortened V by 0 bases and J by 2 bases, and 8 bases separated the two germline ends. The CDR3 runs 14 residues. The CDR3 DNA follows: TGTGCCAGCAGTGACTCGAGGAGTACCTACGAGCAGTACTTC. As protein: CASSDSRSTYEQYF.

The CDR3 nucleotides are TGTGCCAGCAGCCAGACTAGCAGTGGCACCGGGGAGCTGTTTTTT. This gives the protein CASSQTSSGTGELFF. The chain is built from TRBV7-1 and TRBJ2-2, with TRBD2 matching over 7 bases. TRBV7-1 is known as an ORF, though its function is uncertain. There are 15 residues in the CDR3. After removal of 5 bases from V and 4 bases from J, the junction contained 7 bases not matched to a gene.

The CDR3 region is CSGRDSPYEQYF. The CDR3 coding sequence is TGCAGCGGCCGGGACAGTCCCTACGAGCAGTACTTC. J is TRBJ2-7 and V is TRBV29-1; TRBD1 aligns across 7 bases. Germline trimming cut 7 bases from V and 2 bases from J; bases unmatched to any gene: 5. Per the germline V gene, CDR1 is SQVTM and CDR2 is ANQGSEA. The CDR3 length is 12 residues.

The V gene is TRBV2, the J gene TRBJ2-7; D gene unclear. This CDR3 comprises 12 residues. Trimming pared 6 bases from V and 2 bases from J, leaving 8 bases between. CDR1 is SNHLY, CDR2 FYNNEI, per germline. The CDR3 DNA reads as TGTGCCAGCAGCTTGCTAGCCTACGAGCAGTACTTC. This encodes CASSLLAYEQYF.

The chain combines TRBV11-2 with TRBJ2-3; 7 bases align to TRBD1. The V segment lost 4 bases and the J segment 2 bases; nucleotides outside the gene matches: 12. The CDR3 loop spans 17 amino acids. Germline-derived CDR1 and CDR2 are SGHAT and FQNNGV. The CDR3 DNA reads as TGTGCCAGCAGCTCACCCCGACAGGGTTACCTCACAGATACGCAGTATTTT. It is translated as CASSSPRQGYLTDTQYF.

CDR3 sequence (DNA): TGTGCCAGCTCTTTAGGACAGAACACTGAAGCTTTCTTT. Its protein product is CASSLGQNTEAFF. The gene calls are TRBV7-9 and TRBJ1-1; D perhaps matches TRBD1 (5 bases). V was shortened by 8 bases and J by 1 base, with 11 bases between the two germline ends. The CDR3 is 13 amino acids. From germline, CDR1 is SEHNR and CDR2 FQNEAQ (reference sequence).

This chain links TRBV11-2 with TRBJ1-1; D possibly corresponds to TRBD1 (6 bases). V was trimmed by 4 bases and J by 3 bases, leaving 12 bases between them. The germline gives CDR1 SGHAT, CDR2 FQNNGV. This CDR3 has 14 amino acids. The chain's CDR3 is CASSSGARDTEAFF. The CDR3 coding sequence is TGTGCCAGCAGCTCGGGGGCGCGGGACACTGAAGCTTTCTTT.

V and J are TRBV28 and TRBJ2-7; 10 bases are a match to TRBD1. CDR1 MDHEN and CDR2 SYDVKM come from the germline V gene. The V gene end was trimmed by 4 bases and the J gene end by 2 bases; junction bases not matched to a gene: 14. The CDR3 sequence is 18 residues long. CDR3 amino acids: CASSSLGGTGATPYEQYF. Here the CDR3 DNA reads TGTGCCAGCAGTTCCCTCGGGGGGACAGGGGCTACCCCCTACGAGCAGTACTTC.

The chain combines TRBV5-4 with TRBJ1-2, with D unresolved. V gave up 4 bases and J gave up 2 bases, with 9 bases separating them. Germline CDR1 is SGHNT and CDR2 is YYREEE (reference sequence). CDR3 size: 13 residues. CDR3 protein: CASSNQANYGYTF. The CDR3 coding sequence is TGTGCCAGCAGCAATCAGGCGAACTATGGCTACACCTTC.

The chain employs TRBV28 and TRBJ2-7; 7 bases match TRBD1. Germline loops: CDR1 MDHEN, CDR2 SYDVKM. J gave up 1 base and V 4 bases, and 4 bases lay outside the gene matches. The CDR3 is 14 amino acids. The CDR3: CASSSGQRSYEQYF. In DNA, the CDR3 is TGTGCCAGCAGTTCGGGACAGCGGTCCTACGAGCAGTACTTC.

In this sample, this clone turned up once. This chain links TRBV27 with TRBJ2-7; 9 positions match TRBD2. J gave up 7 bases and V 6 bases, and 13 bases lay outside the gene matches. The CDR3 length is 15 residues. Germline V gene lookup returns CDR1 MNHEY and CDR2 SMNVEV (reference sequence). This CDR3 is CASRTLGSGSGEQYF. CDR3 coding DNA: TGTGCCAGCAGAACCCTTGGTAGCGGGAGTGGAGAGCAGTACTTC.

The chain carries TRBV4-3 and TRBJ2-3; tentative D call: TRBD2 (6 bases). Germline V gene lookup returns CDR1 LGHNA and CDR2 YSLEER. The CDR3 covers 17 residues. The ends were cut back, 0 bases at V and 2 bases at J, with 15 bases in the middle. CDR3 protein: CASSQDPVRGPTDTQYF. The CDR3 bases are TGCGCCAGCAGCCAAGATCCGGTGCGGGGACCCACAGATACGCAGTATTTT.

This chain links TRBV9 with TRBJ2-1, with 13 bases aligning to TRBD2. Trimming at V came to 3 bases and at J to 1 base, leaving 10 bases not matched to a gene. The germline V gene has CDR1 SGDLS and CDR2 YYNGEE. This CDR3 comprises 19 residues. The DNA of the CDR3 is TGTGCCAGCAGCGGGACCGGGACTAGCGGGAAAGGGTCCTACAATGAGCAGTTCTTC. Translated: CASSGTGTSGKGSYNEQFF.

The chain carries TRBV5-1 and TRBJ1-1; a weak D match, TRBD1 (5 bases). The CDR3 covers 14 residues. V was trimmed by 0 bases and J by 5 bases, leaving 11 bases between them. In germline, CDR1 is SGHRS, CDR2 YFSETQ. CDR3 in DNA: TGCGCCAGCAGCTTGGGTTTTGGGGGGACTGAAGCTTTCTTT. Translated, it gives CASSLGFGGTEAFF.

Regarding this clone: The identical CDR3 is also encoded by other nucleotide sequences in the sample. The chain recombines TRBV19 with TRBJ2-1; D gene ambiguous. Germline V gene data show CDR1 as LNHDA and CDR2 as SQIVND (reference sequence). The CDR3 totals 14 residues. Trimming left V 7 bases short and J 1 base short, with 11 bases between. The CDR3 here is CASKPGPSYNEQFF. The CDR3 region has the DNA TGTGCCAGTAAACCTGGACCATCCTACAATGAGCAGTTCTTC.

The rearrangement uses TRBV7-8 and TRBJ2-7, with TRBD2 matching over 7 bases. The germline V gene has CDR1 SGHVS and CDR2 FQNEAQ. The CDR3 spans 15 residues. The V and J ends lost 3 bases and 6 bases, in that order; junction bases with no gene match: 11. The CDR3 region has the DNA TGTGCCAGCAGCTTTTCTAGCGGCATTGCTTTCGAGCAGTACTTC. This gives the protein CASSFSSGIAFEQYF.

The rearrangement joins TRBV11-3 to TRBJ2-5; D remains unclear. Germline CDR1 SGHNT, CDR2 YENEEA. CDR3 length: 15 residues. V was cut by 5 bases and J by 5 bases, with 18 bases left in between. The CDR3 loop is CASSHRSVGRETQYF. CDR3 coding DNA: TGTGCCAGCAGCCACCGTTCGGTAGGGCGGGAGACCCAGTACTTC.

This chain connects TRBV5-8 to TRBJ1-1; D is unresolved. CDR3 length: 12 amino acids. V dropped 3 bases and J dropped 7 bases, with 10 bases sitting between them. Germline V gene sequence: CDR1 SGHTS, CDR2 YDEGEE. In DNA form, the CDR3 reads TGTGCCAGCAGCTATGTGATGGTTGAAGCTTTCTTT. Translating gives CASSYVMVEAFF.